This TCR beta chain is drawn from a study of blood T cell repertoires in COVID-19. About the study: Both acute and convalescent COVID-19 samples were obtained from the United States, Italy and Spain. T cells, B-cell-depleted T cells, or PBMCs provided the cDNA or gDNA that served as material.

Germline lookup yields CDR1 LGHNT and CDR2 FRNRAP. The CDR3 is 17 amino acids. The V segment lost 0 bases and the J segment 5 bases; nucleotides outside the gene matches: 11. Authors' methods: Amplification with reference gene primers provided the estimates of nucleated cell counts. The assay was immunoSEQ multiplex PCR, and TCRdb's table has in-frame clones only and misses some. V and J calls and clone size are those listed in that table; D and trimming were worked out from the DNA. The sample lists about 250,000 clones; roughly 90% were seen once. This TCR was recovered from a man between 25 and 39 years old with acute or convalescent COVID-19. The specimen was peripheral blood. This rearrangement joins TRBV12-5 to TRBJ2-5, with 8 bases identical to TRBD1. The CDR3 reads CASGLVTGSGGGETQYF. The CDR3 nucleotides are TGTGCTAGTGGTTTGGTAACGGGGTCAGGGGGCGGGGAGACCCAGTACTTC.